These T cell receptor beta chains were read from a single sample in a study of blood T cell repertoires in COVID-19. Here immunoSEQ multiplex PCR was the method, and the copy in TCRdb shows in-frame clones only, minus some. This sample has approximately 50,000 clones, with around 86% found just once. Sequencing was performed on peripheral blood. The source of these receptors is a woman of 80 years or more with acute or convalescent COVID-19. The CDR3 runs from the conserved cysteine through the conserved F or W. The order of the fields is clone size, D gene, J gene, V gene, CDR3 protein, CDR3 DNA. D genes are given only for firm matches. A row's size may be missing; if present it is once, few, many or a size class.

. | TRBD1 | TRBJ2-7 | TRBV9 | CASSAWTGVQYF | TGTGCCAGCAGCGCCTGGACAGGGGTACAGTACTTC
. | . | TRBJ2-5 | TRBV6-5 | CASSRGFQETQYF | TGTGCCAGCAGCCGGGGTTTCCAAGAGACCCAGTACTTC
. | TRBD1 | TRBJ2-5 | TRBV19 | CASRGTGRTQYF | TGTGCCAGTAGGGGGACAGGGAGAACCCAGTACTTC
. | . | TRBJ1-4 | TRBV20-1 | CSASGGGEKLFF | TGCAGTGCCAGTGGGGGAGGTGAAAAACTGTTTTTT
. | . | TRBJ1-6 | TRBV9 | CASILGPLHF | TGTGCCAGCATCCTGGGCCCCCTCCACTTT
. | . | TRBJ1-5 | TRBV4-1 | CASRLTEGGGSNQPQHF | TGCGCCAGCAGACTCACGGAGGGGGGGGGTAGCAATCAGCCCCAGCATTTT
. | TRBD1 | TRBJ1-1 | TRBV2 | CASSGQGANTEAFF | TGTGCCAGCAGTGGACAGGGGGCGAACACTGAAGCTTTCTTT
. | TRBD1 | TRBJ2-7 | TRBV6-6 | CASGTGDSEQYF | TGTGCCAGCGGGACAGGGGATAGCGAGCAGTACTTC
. | TRBD1 | TRBJ1-1 | TRBV19 | CASSTGQGLNTEAFF | TGTGCCAGTAGTACGGGACAGGGTCTGAACACTGAAGCTTTCTTT
. | . | TRBJ2-1 | TRBV4-2 | CASSQEVRDNEQFF | TGTGCCAGCAGCCAAGAGGTACGGGACAATGAGCAGTTCTTC
once | . | TRBJ2-7 | TRBV21-1 | CASSRPQDFRSYEQYF | TGTGCCAGCAGCAGGCCTCAGGATTTCAGGTCCTACGAGCAGTACTTC
once | TRBD1 | TRBJ2-1 | TRBV7-2 | CASRAGTEYNEQFF | TGTGCCAGCAGGGCCGGGACAGAGTACAATGAGCAGTTCTTC
few | TRBD1 | TRBJ1-5 | TRBV5-8 | CASRQPGTDNQPQHF | TGTGCCAGCAGGCAACCCGGGACAGACAATCAGCCCCAGCATTTT
. | . | TRBJ1-2 | TRBV19 | CASSIAHRAYGYTF | TGTGCCAGTAGTATAGCCCACAGGGCCTATGGCTACACCTTC
. | . | TRBJ1-5 | TRBV7-8 | CASSLGGVIYQPQHF | TGTGCCAGCAGCTTGGGAGGGGTCATTTATCAGCCCCAGCATTTT
. | . | TRBJ1-3 | TRBV2 | CASSSTVSGNTIYF | TGTGCCAGCAGCTCGACAGTATCAGGAAACACCATATATTTT
. | TRBD1 | TRBJ1-2 | TRBV5-1 | CASSSQVFTGGYGYTF | TGCGCCAGCAGCTCCCAAGTTTTTACAGGGGGCTATGGCTACACCTTC
once | TRBD1 | TRBJ2-1 | TRBV29-1 | CSVAGTGGSYEQFF | TGCAGCGTTGCCGGGACAGGGGGTTCGTATGAGCAGTTCTTC
. | . | TRBJ1-6 | TRBV11-2 | CASSPRGDPYNSPLHF | TGTGCCAGCAGCCCGCGGGGGGACCCCTATAATTCACCCCTCCACTTT
. | TRBD1 | TRBJ1-1 | TRBV19 | CATLQGQGPTEAFF | TGTGCCACCCTGCAGGGACAGGGGCCCACTGAAGCTTTCTTT